Reported below is one TCR beta chain. This clonotype was detected only a few times. The antigen this receptor binds is unknown. Per-base quality was not reported, and no clone a single base away is much larger than it. The source of the sample is a study of response to subunit inactivated influenza vaccine (dated by TCRdb to 2016 to 2019). Turning to the overall study: The study used deep quantitative T cell receptor repertoire profiling to track responses to a trivalent subunit inactivated influenza vaccine.

What the authors observed across the whole study: According to the authors, only a limited number of new T cells may be recruited by each seasonal influenza vaccination.

Compared with germline, V lacks 3 bases and J lacks 8 bases; bases without a gene match: 9. In the germline V gene (reference sequence), CDR1 corresponds to DFQATT and CDR2 to SNEGSKA. There are 14 amino acids in the CDR3, from cysteine to phenylalanine inclusive. The sequence is cut down to CDR3 DNA, 42 bases in frame from base 1. The library was prepared using RT-PCR. TCRdb records Illumina HiSeq 2500 as the sequencer. The public reads were reanalyzed by TCRdb: fastp trimming at Q25, MiXCR alignment, in-frame beta chains only. Duplicate CDR3 protein sequences are folded into a single record with the most common DNA and genes. The sample table holds 600,000 to 850,000 distinct CDR3 sequences, of which 14% were seen once. Approximately 7.6% of the sample belongs to the ten largest clones.

Recombination linked TRBV20-1 to TRBJ2-4, and 8 bases in between align with TRBD1. This receptor was obtained from a man in his fifties who received an inactivated influenza vaccine. Donor details come from another sample of the same person, matched by shared clones. The sample in question was PBMCs from blood, obtained around two weeks before vaccination. The DNA is TGCAGTGCTAGGGGACAGGACTCGGGGGACATTCAGTACTTC. It translates as CSARGQDSGDIQYF.